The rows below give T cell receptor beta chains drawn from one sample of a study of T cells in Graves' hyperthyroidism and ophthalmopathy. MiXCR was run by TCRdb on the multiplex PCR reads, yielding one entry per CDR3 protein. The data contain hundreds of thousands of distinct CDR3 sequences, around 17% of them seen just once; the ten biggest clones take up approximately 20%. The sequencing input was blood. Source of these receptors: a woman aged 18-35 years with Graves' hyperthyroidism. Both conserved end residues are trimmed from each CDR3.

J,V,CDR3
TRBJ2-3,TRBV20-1,SARFQGIDTQY
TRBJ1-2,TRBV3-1,ASSQVRTASRYT
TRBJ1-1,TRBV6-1,ASRDRHLNTEAF
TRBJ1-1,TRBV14,ASSQDLGSSMNTEAF
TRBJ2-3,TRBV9,ASSTTSHTDTQY
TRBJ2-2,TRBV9,ASSVGGSNTGELF
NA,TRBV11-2,ASSRQGPSYNEQY
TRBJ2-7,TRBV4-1,ASRPTGFRDRGHEQY
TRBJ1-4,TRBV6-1,ASSEAFEKLF
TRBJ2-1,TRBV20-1,SARDRRGRIYNEQF
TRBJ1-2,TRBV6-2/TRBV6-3,ASSDRATINYGYT
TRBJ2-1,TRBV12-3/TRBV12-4,ANLTSGMDEQF
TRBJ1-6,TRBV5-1,ASSFDRVKSPLH
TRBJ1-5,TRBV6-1,ASSGGVTTNQPQH
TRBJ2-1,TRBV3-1,ASSQGLDEQF
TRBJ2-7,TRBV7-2,ASTQQMLPQGEQY
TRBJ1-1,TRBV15,ATSRDISWNTEAF
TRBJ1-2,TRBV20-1,SASMGGDGYT
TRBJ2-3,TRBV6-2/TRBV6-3,ASSYDSGRGTDTQY
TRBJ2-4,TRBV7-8,ASSPGQGAFKNIQY
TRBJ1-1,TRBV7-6,ASSYIRGENTEAF
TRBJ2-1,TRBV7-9,ASSPRTAEGGNEQF
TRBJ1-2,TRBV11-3,ASSLAGVAYGYT
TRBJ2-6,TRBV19,ASSIEGGSGANVLT
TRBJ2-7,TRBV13,ASSLSQEISYEQY
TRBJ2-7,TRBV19,ASSIRDRPYEQY
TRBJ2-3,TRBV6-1,ASRRSGGARDTQY
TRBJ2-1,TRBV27,ASPGGWDNEQF
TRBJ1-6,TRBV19,ASSIGAGSSPLH
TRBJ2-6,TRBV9,ASSVLPGTGSLGANVLT
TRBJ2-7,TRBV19,ASSSPSGGPYEQY
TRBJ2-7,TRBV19,ASRAVGQAPYEQY
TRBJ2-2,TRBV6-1,ASSPSDDRVNGELF
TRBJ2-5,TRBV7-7,ASSARWTSGETQY
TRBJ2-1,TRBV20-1,SARHQTGMDNERF
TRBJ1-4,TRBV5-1,ASSITGNEKLF
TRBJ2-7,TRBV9,ASSPGDYYEQY
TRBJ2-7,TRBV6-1,ASSEADSSYEQY
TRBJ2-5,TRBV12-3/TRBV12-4,ASSLAISRGGETQY
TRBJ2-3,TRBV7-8,ASSAGGLQVTDTQY
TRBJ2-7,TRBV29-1,SVPEEGAYEQY
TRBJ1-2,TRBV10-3,AISETDNYGYT
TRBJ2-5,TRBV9,ASSVSGAGQLETQY
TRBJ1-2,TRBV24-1,ATSDLWYGYT
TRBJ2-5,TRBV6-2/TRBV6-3,ASSIQGVETQY
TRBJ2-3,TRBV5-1,ASSLAATGDTQY
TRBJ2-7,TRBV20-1,SSTGRNPYEQY
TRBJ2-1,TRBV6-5,ASSYSTSGEQF
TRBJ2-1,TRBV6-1,ASRGADEQF
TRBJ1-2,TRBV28,ASSLLTGDGYT
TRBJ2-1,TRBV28,ASTHFLGNEQF
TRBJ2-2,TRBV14,ASSRRTNTGELF
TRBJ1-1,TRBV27,ASSLAGGPGTEAF
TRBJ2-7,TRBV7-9,ASSPPKGYEQY
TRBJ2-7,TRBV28,ASSFPRGGGYEQY
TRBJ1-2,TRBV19,ASSHRTGDGYT
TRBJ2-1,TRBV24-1,ATSDYEQGPSSYNEQF
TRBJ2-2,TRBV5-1,ASSLAGGKAGELF